This T cell receptor beta chain was sequenced for a study of response to subunit inactivated influenza vaccine. The study, taken as a whole, reports: After each seasonal influenza vaccination, few new T cells are recruited, the authors suggested.

With respect to this clonotype: Its antigen is unidentified.

TCRdb itself ran the RT-PCR reads through MiXCR, one entry per CDR3 protein. The sample holds 150,000 or so distinct CDR3 sequences, around a tenth seen once. Specimen: CD8+ T cells sorted from PBMCs, collected less than 30 months after vaccination. This receptor was taken from a man aged 50 to 69 who received an inactivated influenza vaccine.

The CDR3 here is CASSPSGGLAGRYEQYF. The CDR3 nucleotides are TGTGCCAGCAGTCCTTCAGGGGGACTAGCGGGGCGCTACGAGCAGTACTTC. The V gene is TRBV27, the J gene TRBJ2-7; 13 bases align to TRBD2. Germline CDR1 is MNHEY and CDR2 is SMNVEV (reference sequence). V lost 5 bases, J lost 3 bases, and 10 bases stayed unmatched. CDR3 size: 17 residues.